This T cell receptor (beta chain) was identified in a study of shared clonotypes between healthy human individuals. Naive CD8 isolation took CD45RO-negative cells positively selected for CCR7 and excluded terminally differentiated effector memory CD45RA+ cells. V was clipped by 3 bases and J by 6 bases; unmatched bases: 11. Per the germline V gene, CDR1 is SQVTM and CDR2 is ANQGSEA. The CDR3 sequence is 15 residues long. Clones were sequenced by immunoSEQ multiplex PCR, and TCRdb holds only the in-frame ones, with some missing. Of approximately 2,200,000 clones detected, roughly 91% appear once; the ten largest clones hold roughly 1.7%.

The sequence derives from a man between 18 and 29 years old in good health. Some clones in this sample may be carry-over from other donors' samples. The chain recombines TRBV29-1 with TRBJ2-1; 7 bases line up with TRBD1. The sample comprised naive CD8+ T cells from PBMCs. CDR3 sequence (DNA): TGCAGCGTTGACCAGACAGGGCACCTCCGCAATGAGCAGTTCTTC. This codes for CSVDQTGHLRNEQFF.